This T cell receptor beta chain was captured by sequencing in a study of blood T cell repertoires in COVID-19. About the study: T cells, B-cell-depleted T cells, or PBMCs provided the cDNA or gDNA that served as material.

Original analysis: Reference gene primer amplification in the assay estimated nucleated cell counts. TCRdb keeps only in-frame clones here, not all; method: immunoSEQ multiplex PCR. D and trimming come from the DNA, and the V and J calls and clone size come from that table. The repertoire holds about 150,000 clones, with 83% as singletons. The CDR3 loop spans 15 amino acids. Trimming took 5 bases from V and 2 from J, leaving 16 bases between them. CDR1 is SGHNT, CDR2 YENEEA, per germline. The gene calls are TRBV11-3 and TRBJ2-7; no clear D gene. The sequenced sample was peripheral blood. This receptor was obtained from a woman at least 80 years old with acute or convalescent COVID-19. CDR3 residues: CASSQRHNPPYEQYF. The CDR3 nucleotides read TGTGCCAGCAGCCAAAGACACAACCCCCCCTACGAGCAGTACTTC.